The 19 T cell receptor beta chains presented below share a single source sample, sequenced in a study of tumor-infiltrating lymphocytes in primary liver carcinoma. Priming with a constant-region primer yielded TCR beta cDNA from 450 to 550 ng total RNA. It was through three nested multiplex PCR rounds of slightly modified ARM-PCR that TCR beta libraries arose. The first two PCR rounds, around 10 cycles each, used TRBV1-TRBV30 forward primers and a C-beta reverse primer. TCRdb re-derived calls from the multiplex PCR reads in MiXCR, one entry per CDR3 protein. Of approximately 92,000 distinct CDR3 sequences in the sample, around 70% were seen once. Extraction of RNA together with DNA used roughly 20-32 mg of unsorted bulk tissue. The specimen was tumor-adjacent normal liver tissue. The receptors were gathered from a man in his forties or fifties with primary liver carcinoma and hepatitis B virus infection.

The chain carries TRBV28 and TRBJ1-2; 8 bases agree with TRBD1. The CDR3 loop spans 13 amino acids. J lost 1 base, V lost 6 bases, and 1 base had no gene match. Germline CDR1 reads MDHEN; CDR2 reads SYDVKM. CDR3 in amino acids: CASRTGGNYGYTF. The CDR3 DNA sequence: TGTGCCAGCAGAACAGGGGGTAACTATGGCTACACCTTC.

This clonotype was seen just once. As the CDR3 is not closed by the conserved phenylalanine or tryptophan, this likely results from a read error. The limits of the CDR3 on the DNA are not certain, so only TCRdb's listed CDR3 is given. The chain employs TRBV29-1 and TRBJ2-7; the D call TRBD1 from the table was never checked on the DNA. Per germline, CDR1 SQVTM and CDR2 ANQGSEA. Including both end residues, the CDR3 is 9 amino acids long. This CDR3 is CSLRDRNYS.

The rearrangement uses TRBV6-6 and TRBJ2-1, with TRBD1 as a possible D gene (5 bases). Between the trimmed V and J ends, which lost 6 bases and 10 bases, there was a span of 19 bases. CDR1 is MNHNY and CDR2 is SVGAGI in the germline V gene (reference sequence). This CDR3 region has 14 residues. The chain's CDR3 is CASSPAGFLWEQFF. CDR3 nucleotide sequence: TGTGCCAGCAGCCCGGCAGGGTTCCTCTGGGAGCAGTTCTTC.

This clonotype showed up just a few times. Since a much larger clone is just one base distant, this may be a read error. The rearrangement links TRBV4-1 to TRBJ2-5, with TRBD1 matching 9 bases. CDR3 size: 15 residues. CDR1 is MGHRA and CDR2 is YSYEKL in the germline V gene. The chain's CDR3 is CASSQRTGDQETQNF. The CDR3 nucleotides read TGCGCCAGCAGCCAAAGGACAGGGGACCAAGAGACCCAGAACTTC.

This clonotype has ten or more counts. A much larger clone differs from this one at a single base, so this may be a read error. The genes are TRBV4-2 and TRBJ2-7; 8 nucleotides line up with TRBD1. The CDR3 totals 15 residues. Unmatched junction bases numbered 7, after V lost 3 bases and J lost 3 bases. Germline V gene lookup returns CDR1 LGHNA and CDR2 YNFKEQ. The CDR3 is CASSQQGQEFYEQYF. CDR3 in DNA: TGTGCCAGCAGCCAGCAGGGACAGGAGTTCTACGAGCAGTACTTC.

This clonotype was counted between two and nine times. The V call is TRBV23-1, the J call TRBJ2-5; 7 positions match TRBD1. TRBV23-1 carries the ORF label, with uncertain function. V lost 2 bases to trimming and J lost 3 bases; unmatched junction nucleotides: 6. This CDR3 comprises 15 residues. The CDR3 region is CASSQGDRLEETQYF. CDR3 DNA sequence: TGCGCCAGCAGTCAAGGGGACAGACTCGAAGAGACCCAGTACTTC.

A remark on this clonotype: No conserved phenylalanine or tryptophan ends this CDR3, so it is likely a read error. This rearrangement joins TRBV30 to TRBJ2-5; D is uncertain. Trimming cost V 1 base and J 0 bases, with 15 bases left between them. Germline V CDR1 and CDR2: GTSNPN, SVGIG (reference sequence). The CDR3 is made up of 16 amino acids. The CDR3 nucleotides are TGTGCCTGGAGTGGCCCCCCCCTGCCGGACCAAGAGACCCAGTACTTG. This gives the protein CAWSGPPLPDQETQYL.

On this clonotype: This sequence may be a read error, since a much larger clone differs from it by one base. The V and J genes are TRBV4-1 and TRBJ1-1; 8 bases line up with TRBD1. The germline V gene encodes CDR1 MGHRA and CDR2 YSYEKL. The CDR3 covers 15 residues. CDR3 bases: TGCGCCAGGAGCCCCTTGGCAGGGGGCTTCTCTGAAGCTTTCTTT. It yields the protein CARSPLAGGFSEAFF.

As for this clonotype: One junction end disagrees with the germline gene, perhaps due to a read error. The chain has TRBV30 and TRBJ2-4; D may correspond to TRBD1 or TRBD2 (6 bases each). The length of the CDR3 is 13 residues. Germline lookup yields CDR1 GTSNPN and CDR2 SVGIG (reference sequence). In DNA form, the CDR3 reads TGTACCTGGAGTGTACCGGGGGCGGACATTCAGTACTTC. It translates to CTWSVPGADIQYF. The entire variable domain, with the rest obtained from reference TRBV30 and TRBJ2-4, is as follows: SQTIHQWPATLVQPVGSPLSLECTVEGTSNPNLYWYRQAAGRGLQLLFYSVGIGQISSEVPQNLSASRPQDRQFILSSKKLLLSDSGFYLCTWSVPGADIQYFGAGTRLSVL.

CDR3 loop: CATTRELRGSYEQYF. CDR3 in DNA: TGTGCCACCACAAGGGAACTCAGGGGGTCTTACGAGCAGTACTTC. The rearrangement links TRBV6-5 to TRBJ2-7; 7 nucleotides agree with TRBD1. The V gene end was trimmed by 10 bases and the J gene end by 4 bases; junction bases not matched to a gene: 16. Germline V gives CDR1 MNHEY, CDR2 SVGAGI. This CDR3 is built from 15 residues.

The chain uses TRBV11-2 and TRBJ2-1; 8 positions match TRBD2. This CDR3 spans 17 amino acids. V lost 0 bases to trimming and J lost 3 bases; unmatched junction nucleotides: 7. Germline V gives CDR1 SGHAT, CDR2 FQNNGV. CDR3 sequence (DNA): TGTGCCAGCAGCTTAGATAGGGGCGGGAGGTTCTACAATGAGCAGTTCTTC. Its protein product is CASSLDRGGRFYNEQFF.

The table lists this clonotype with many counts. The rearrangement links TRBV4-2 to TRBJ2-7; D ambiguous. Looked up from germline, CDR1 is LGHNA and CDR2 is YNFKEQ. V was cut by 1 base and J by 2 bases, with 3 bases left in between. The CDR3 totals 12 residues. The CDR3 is CASSQGTYEQYF. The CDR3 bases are TGTGCCAGCAGCCAAGGTACCTACGAGCAGTACTTC.

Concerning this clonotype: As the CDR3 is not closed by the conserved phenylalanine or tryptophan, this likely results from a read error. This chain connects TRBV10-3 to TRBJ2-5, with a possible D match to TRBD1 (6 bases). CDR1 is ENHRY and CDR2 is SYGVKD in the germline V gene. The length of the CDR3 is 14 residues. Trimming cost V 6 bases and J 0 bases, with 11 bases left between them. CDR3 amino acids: CAISFGQYQETQYL. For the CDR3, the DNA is TGTGCCATCAGCTTTGGACAGTACCAAGAGACCCAGTACTTA.

The CDR3 loop reads CASSSGGQVDTQYF. CDR3 DNA sequence: TGTGCCAGCAGTTCAGGGGGGCAAGTAGATACGCAGTATTTT. This sequence joins TRBV28 and TRBJ2-3; a possible D gene is TRBD1 (7 bases). The CDR3 consists of 14 residues. V dropped 4 bases and J dropped 5 bases, with 13 bases sitting between them. Germline values: CDR1 MDHEN, CDR2 SYDVKM.

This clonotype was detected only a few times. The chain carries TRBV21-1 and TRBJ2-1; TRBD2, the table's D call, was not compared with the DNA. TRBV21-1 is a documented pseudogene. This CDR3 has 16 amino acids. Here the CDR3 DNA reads TGTGCCAGCAGCAACAGAGGGCCCTTAACCTACAATGAGCAGTTCTTC. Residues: CASSNRGPLTYNEQFF.

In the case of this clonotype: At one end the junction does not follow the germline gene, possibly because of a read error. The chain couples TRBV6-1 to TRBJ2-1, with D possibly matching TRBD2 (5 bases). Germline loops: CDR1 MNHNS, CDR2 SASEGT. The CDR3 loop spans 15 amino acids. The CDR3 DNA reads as TGTGTCAGCATTGCACTAGTGGGCCTGCACAATGAGCAGTTCTTC. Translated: CVSIALVGLHNEQFF.

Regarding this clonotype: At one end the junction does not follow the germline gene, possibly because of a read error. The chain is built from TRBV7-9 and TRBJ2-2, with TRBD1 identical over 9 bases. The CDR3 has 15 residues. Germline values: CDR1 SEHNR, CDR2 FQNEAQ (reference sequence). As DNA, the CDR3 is TGTACCAGGAGCGTGGGACAGGGTCGGGCCGGGGAGCTGTTTTTT. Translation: CTRSVGQGRAGELFF.

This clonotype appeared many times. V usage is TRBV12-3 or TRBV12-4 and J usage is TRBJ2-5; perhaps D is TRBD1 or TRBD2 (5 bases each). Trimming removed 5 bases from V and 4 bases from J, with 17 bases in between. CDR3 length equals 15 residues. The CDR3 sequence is CASSPVDGAVETQYF. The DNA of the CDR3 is TGTGCCAGCAGTCCAGTGGACGGGGCGGTAGAGACCCAGTACTTC.

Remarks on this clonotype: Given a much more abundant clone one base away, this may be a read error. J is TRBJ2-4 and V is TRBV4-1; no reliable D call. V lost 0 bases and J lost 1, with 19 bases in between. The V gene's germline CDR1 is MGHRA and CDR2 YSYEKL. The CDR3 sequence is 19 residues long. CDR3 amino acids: CASSQEPLQNEGAKNIQYF. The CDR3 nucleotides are TGCGCCAGCAGCCAAGAGCCCCTTCAAAACGAAGGGGCCAAAAACATTCAGTACTTC.